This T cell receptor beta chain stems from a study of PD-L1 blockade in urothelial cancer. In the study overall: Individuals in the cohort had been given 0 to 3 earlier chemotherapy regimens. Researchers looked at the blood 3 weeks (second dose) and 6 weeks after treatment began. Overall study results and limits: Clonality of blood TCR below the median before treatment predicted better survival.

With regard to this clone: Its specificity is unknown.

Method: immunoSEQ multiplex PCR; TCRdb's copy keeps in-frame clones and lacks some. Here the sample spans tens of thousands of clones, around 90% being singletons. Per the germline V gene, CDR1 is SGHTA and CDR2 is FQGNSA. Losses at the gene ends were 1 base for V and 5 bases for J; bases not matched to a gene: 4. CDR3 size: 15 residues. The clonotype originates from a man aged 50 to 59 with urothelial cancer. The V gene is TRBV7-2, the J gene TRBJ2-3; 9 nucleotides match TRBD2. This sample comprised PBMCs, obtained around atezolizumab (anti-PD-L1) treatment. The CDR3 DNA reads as TGTGCCAGCAGCTTAGGCAGCGGGGGGATAGATACGCAGTATTTT. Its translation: CASSLGSGGIDTQYF.